This T cell receptor beta chain came from a study of shared clonotypes between healthy human individuals. Notes on the study in general: Memory subsets generally showed lower estimated richness than naive subsets.

The naive CD8 population came from CD45RO-negative cells selected for CCR7, without terminally differentiated effector memory CD45RA+ cells. The run depth of the assay was deep. The table came from immunoSEQ multiplex PCR; TCRdb's copy has only in-frame clones and leaves some out. The data contain about 2 million clones, 85% to 95% of them singletons. This CDR3 is built from 14 residues. The V and J ends lost 1 base and 4 bases respectively, with 11 bases between them. Germline CDR1 is SGHTA and CDR2 is FQGNSA. Comment on this clone: What it binds is unknown.

Sequencing was carried out using naive CD8+ T cells sorted from blood. The genes are TRBV7-2 and TRBJ2-7; D perhaps matches TRBD2 (5 bases). The receptor was isolated from a man younger than 30 in good health. CDR3 coding DNA: TGTGCCAGCAGCTTAGAAGCGGTAATTTACGAGCAGTACTTC. Translating gives CASSLEAVIYEQYF.